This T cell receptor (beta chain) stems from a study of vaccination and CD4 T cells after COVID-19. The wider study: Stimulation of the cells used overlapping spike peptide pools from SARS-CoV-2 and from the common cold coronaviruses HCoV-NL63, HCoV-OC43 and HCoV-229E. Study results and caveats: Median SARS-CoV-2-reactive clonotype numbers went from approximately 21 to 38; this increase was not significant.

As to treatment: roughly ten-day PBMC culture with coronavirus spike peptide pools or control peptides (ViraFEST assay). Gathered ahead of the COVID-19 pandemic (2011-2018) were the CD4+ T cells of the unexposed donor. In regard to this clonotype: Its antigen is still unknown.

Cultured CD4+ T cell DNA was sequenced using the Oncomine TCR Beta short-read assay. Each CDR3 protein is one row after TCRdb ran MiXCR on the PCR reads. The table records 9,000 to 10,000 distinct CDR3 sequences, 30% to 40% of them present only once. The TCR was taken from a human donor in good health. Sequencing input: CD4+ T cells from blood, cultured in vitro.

In nucleotides, the CDR3 is TGTGCCAGCAGTGAAGCGCTTCTAGATTTAATTAGCACAGATACGCAGTATTTT. Protein product: CASSEALLDLISTDTQYF. The chain uses TRBV6-1 and TRBJ2-3; D is ambiguous. The CDR3 is 18 residues long. Trimming stripped 0 bases from V and 0 bases from J, with 16 bases between. Germline-derived CDR1 and CDR2 are MNHNS and SASEGT.